A single sample gave rise to the 13 T cell receptor beta chains below, sequenced in a study of T cells in Graves' hyperthyroidism and ophthalmopathy. Amplified TCR beta CDR3 regions came from RNA transcripts. The HTBI set primed first-round TCR CDR3 RT-PCR. TCRdb re-derived calls from the multiplex PCR reads in MiXCR, one entry per CDR3 protein. The sample lists about 370,000 distinct CDR3 sequences; around 15% were seen once. Source material: blood. The receptors originated from a woman aged 60 to 75 with Graves' ophthalmopathy.

In this sample, this clonotype turned up many times. The chain uses TRBV6-1 and TRBJ1-6; a weak D match, TRBD1 (6 bases). Germline-derived CDR1 and CDR2 are MNHNS and SASEGT. The germline V and J ends were trimmed by 5 bases and 8 bases, with 13 bases remaining between them. The CDR3 runs to 14 residues. CDR3 loop: CASSPRQEDSPLHF. The CDR3 DNA follows: TGTGCCAGCAGTCCTCGACAGGAGGATTCACCCCTCCACTTT.

This clonotype was seen a handful of times. The chain is built from TRBV20-1 and TRBJ1-6; TRBD1 aligns across 11 bases. V gave up 4 bases and J gave up 7 bases; unmatched junction bases: 6. The CDR3 is made up of 15 amino acids. Germline assignment: CDR1 DFQATT and CDR2 SNEGSKA (reference sequence). CDR3 DNA: TGCAGTGCTACCCCGGGACAGGGGGTGAATTCACCCCTCCACTTT. Its protein product is CSATPGQGVNSPLHF.

This clonotype was seen ten or more times. V gene TRBV12-3 or TRBV12-4 combines with J gene TRBJ2-3; no firm D call. Trimming left V 4 bases short and J 2 bases short, with 4 bases between. The length of the CDR3 is 12 residues. The CDR3 nucleotides read TGTGCCAGCAGTTGGGTCACAGATACGCAGTATTTT. As protein: CASSWVTDTQYF.

In this sample, this clonotype turned up many times. The chain joins TRBV15 to TRBJ2-1; 8 nucleotides align to TRBD2. The V gene's germline CDR1 is LNHNV and CDR2 YYDKDF (reference sequence). Trimming at V came to 7 bases and at J to 3 bases, leaving 11 bases not matched to a gene. CDR3 length: 16 residues. CDR3 sequence: CATNRGAGDFYNEQFF. CDR3 DNA sequence: TGTGCCACCAACCGCGGAGCGGGAGACTTCTACAATGAGCAGTTCTTC.

This clonotype showed up many times. The rearrangement joins TRBV30 to TRBJ2-4, with 7 bases identical to TRBD1. Germline V gene data show CDR1 as GTSNPN and CDR2 as SVGIG (reference sequence). The CDR3 is 13 residues long. After removal of 0 bases from V and 7 bases from J, the junction contained 3 bases not matched to a gene. The DNA for the CDR3 is TGTGCCTGGAGTGTTAACAGGGGTAACATTCAGTACTTC. This codes for CAWSVNRGNIQYF.

This clonotype occurred a few times. The V gene is TRBV4-1, the J gene TRBJ1-4; D unclear. Germline V gene lookup returns CDR1 MGHRA and CDR2 YSYEKL. This CDR3 has 19 amino acids. V gave up 2 bases and J gave up 1 base, with 20 bases separating them. The CDR3 sequence: CASSQTSGPGRLTNEKLFF. CDR3 DNA sequence: TGCGCCAGCAGCCAAACTTCGGGTCCGGGCAGACTAACTAATGAAAAACTGTTTTTT.

The sample holds a few counts of this clonotype. The chain joins TRBV6-1 to TRBJ1-1; possibly TRBD1 for D (6 bases). The germline V gene encodes CDR1 MNHNS and CDR2 SASEGT. This CDR3 is built from 13 residues. Trimming removed 6 bases at V and 1 base at J, with 9 bases between. CDR3 sequence (DNA): TGTGCCAGCAGAAGCAGGGGGAACACTGAAGCTTTCTTT. Translated: CASRSRGNTEAFF.

This clonotype was observed at least ten times. The J gene is TRBJ1-4, the V gene TRBV3-1; tentatively, D is TRBD1 (5 bases). The CDR3 length is 13 residues. In germline, CDR1 is LGHDT, CDR2 YNNKEL (reference sequence). Trimming pared 4 bases from V and 8 bases from J, leaving 11 bases between. The CDR3 DNA sequence: TGTGCCAGCAGCCGGCAGGGAGCGGAAAAACTGTTTTTT. Translated: CASSRQGAEKLFF.

This clonotype has at least ten counts. The rearrangement joins TRBV28 to TRBJ2-5; 11 bases map to TRBD2. The CDR3 is made up of 19 amino acids. Per the germline V gene, CDR1 is MDHEN and CDR2 is SYDVKM. The V gene end was trimmed by 1 base and the J gene end by 2 bases; junction bases not matched to a gene: 12. This chain's CDR3 is CASSLYPPTTSGDQETQYF. The CDR3 nucleotides read TGTGCCAGCAGTTTATACCCCCCCACGACTAGCGGGGATCAAGAGACCCAGTACTTC.

This clonotype appeared many times. This chain joins TRBV11-2 and TRBJ2-3; no clear D gene. Trimming removed 0 bases from V and 1 base from J, with 11 bases in between. CDR1 and CDR2 from the germline V gene are SGHAT and FQNNGV. CDR3 length: 16 amino acids. The CDR3 DNA is TGTGCCAGCAGCTTAGATGGGCAGTGGGGCACAGATACGCAGTATTTT. Translating gives CASSLDGQWGTDTQYF. Full variable domain (remainder filled in from reference TRBV11-2 and TRBJ2-3): EAGVAQSPRYKIIEKRQSVAFWCNPISGHATLYWYQQILGQGPKLLIQFQNNGVVDDSQLPKDRFSAERLKGVDSTLKIQPAKLEDSAVYLCASSLDGQWGTDTQYFGPGTRLTVL.

There are many counts of this clonotype. V and J are TRBV20-1 and TRBJ2-7; 9 bases fit TRBD2. Germline trimming cut 5 bases from V and 6 bases from J; bases unmatched to any gene: 17. This CDR3 has 16 residues. CDR1 is DFQATT, CDR2 SNEGSKA, per germline (reference sequence). The DNA for the CDR3 is TGCAGTGCTCTCGGCGGGGGGTTAGCGGGAGTGCGCGAGCAGTACTTC. Its translation is CSALGGGLAGVREQYF.

This clonotype turned up a few times. V gene TRBV27 combines with J gene TRBJ2-2, with 8 positions matching TRBD2. The junction had 3 bases not matched to a gene; V was cut back by 3 bases and J by 6 bases. CDR1 and CDR2 from the germline V gene are MNHEY and SMNVEV (reference sequence). CDR3 length equals 14 residues. The CDR3 sequence: CASSLIAGSGELFF. The CDR3 DNA sequence: TGTGCCAGCAGTTTGATAGCGGGGTCCGGGGAGCTGTTTTTT.

This clonotype was detected many times. The chain joins TRBV3-1 to TRBJ1-1; perhaps TRBD1 as D (6 bases). Looked up from germline, CDR1 is LGHDT and CDR2 is YNNKEL (reference sequence). Trimming took off 0 bases at V and 11 bases at J, with 13 bases between the two ends. This CDR3 is built from 13 residues. The CDR3: CASSQDHRGAAFF. CDR3 coding DNA: TGTGCCAGCAGCCAAGATCATAGGGGGGCTGCTTTCTTT.